This T cell receptor beta chain was sequenced in a study of blood T cell repertoires in COVID-19. CDR3 length: 12 amino acids. The V gene's germline CDR1 is SNHLY and CDR2 FYNNEI. V was pared by 5 bases and J by 9 bases, with 14 bases between. Original handling: Estimates of nucleated cell counts were drawn from the amplification of reference gene primers. Clones were sequenced by immunoSEQ multiplex PCR, and TCRdb holds only the in-frame ones, with some missing. From that table come the V and J calls and clone size; the DNA was used to work out D and trimming. The profile covers 250,000 or so clones, with about 87% appearing a single time and 1.5% to 2% taken by the ten largest. Participants reported their clinical history, and cohort assignment relied on those reports. Cohort 3 recovered donors had two negative PCRs, clearance, or symptom resolution.

The chain has TRBV2 and TRBJ2-7; the D gene is possibly TRBD2 (6 bases). Material for sequencing was PBMCs or T cells enriched from blood (not recorded which). The receptor was isolated from a woman aged 45-60 years who had recovered from COVID-19. The CDR3 reads CASSLSSVVQYF. The CDR3 nucleotides read TGTGCCAGCAGTCTCTCTAGCGTTGTGCAGTACTTC.